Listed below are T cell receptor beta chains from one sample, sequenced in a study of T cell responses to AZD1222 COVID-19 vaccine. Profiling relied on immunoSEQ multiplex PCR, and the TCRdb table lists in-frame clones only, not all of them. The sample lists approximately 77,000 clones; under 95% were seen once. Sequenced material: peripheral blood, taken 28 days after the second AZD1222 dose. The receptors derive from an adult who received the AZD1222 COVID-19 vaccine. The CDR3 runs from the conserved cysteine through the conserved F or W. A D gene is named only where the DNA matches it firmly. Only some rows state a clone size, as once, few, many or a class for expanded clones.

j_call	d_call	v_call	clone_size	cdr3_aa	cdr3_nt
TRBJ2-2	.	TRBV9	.	CASSLYGGVSGELFF	TGTGCCAGCAGCCTCTATGGGGGAGTGAGCGGGGAGCTGTTTTTT
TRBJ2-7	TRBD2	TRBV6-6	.	CASSISGRAREQYF	TGTGCCAGCAGTATTAGCGGGAGGGCACGGGAGCAGTACTTC
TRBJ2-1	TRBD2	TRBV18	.	CASSPLGLAGGDEQFF	TGTGCCAGCTCACCACTAGGACTAGCGGGGGGGGATGAGCAGTTCTTC
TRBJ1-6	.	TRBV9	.	CASSVVGGANSPLHF	TGTGCCAGCAGCGTAGTAGGTGGGGCTAATTCACCCCTCCACTTT
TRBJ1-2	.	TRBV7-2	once	CASSLGRSRTYYGYTF	TGTGCCAGCAGCTTAGGGAGGAGCCGGACTTACTATGGCTACACCTTC
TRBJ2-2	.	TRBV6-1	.	CASSEPTMGGELFF	TGTGCCAGCAGTGAACCTACTATGGGCGGGGAGCTGTTTTTT
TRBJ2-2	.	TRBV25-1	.	CASSELVTGELFF	TGTGCCAGCAGTGAACTAGTCACCGGGGAGCTGTTTTTT
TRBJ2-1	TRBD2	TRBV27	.	CASSFGGRAYNEQFF	TGTGCCAGCAGTTTCGGCGGGAGGGCTTACAATGAGCAGTTCTTC
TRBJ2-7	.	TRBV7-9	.	CASSPLPGGVGEQYF	TGTGCCAGCAGCCCACTGCCGGGTGGGGTCGGCGAGCAGTACTTC
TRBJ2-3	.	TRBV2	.	CASMGAIGSNTQYF	TGTGCCAGCATGGGAGCTATTGGCTCAAATACGCAGTATTTT
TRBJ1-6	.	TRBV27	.	CASSSAVYSPLHF	TGTGCCAGCAGTTCTGCAGTCTATTCACCCCTCCACTTT
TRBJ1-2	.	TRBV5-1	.	CASSYETGNYGYTF	TGCGCCAGCAGCTATGAGACAGGAAACTATGGCTACACCTTC
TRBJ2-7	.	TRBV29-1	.	CSVGKRNRYEQYF	TGCAGCGTTGGGAAGCGGAATCGCTACGAGCAGTACTTC
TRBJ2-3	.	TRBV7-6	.	CASSRRGGSRSDTQYF	TGTGCCAGCAGCAGACGTGGGGGGAGCCGGTCAGATACGCAGTATTTT
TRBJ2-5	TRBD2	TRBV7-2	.	CASSLGAGSTSGLEGTQYF	TGTGCCAGCAGCTTGGGGGCTGGGTCGACTAGCGGGTTGGAGGGGACCCAGTACTTC
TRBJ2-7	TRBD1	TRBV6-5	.	CASSYEGAKQYF	TGTGCCAGCAGTTACGAGGGGGCCAAGCAGTACTTC
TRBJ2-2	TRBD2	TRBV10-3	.	CAISAREVNTGELFF	TGTGCCATCAGTGCGCGGGAGGTCAACACCGGGGAGCTGTTTTTT
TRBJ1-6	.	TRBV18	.	CASSSRHLQGFGSPLHF	TGTGCCAGCTCATCTCGACATTTGCAGGGGTTCGGTTCACCCCTCCACTTT
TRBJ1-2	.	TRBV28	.	CASSSTRGYGYTF	TGTGCCAGCAGTTCGACGCGGGGCTATGGCTACACCTTC
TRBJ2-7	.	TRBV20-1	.	CSASAGIEQYF	TGCAGTGCTAGTGCGGGGATCGAGCAGTACTTC
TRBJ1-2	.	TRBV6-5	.	CASSYGESSYGYTF	TGTGCCAGCAGTTACGGTGAGAGTAGCTATGGCTACACCTTC
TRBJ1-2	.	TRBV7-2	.	CASSFSGDYGYTF	TGTGCCAGCAGCTTTTCCGGAGACTATGGCTACACCTTC
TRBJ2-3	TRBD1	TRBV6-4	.	CASRSPGGDTQYF	TGTGCCAGCAGATCACCAGGGGGAGATACGCAGTATTTT
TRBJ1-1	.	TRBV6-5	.	CASARVMNTEAFF	TGTGCCAGTGCCCGGGTAATGAACACTGAAGCTTTCTTT
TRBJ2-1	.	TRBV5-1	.	CASRGASSYNEQFF	TGCGCCAGCAGGGGGGCGAGCTCCTACAATGAGCAGTTCTTC
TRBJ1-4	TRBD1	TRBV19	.	CASSIGGGAPEKLFF	TGTGCCAGTAGTATTGGAGGGGGCGCCCCTGAAAAACTGTTTTTT
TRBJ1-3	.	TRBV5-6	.	CASSFTTGGSGNTIYF	TGTGCCAGCAGCTTCACTACCGGGGGCTCTGGAAACACCATATATTTT
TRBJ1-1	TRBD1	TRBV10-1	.	CASSRGADRPKAEAFF	TGCGCCAGCAGCAGGGGGGCGGACAGGCCGAAAGCTGAAGCTTTCTTT
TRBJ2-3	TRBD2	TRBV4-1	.	CASSLWSGRPQDTQYF	TGCGCCAGCAGCCTTTGGAGCGGGAGGCCCCAAGATACGCAGTATTTT
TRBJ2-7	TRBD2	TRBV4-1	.	CASSQAMAGALPGSYEQYF	TGCGCCAGCAGCCAAGCAATGGCGGGAGCCCTCCCGGGCTCCTACGAGCAGTACTTC
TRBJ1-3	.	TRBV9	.	CASSVADGSGNTIYF	TGTGCCAGCAGCGTAGCGGACGGGTCTGGAAACACCATATATTTT
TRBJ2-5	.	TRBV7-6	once	CASSPTAPVYGTQYF	TGTGCCAGCAGCCCTACCGCCCCAGTATATGGGACCCAGTACTTC
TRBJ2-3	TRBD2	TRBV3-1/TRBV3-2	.	CASSRRTSGTSTDTQYF	TGTGCCAGCAGCCGCAGGACTAGCGGGACTAGCACAGATACGCAGTATTTT
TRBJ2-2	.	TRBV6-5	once	CASFRTTNTGELFF	TGTGCCAGTTTCCGGACGACGAACACCGGGGAGCTGTTTTTT
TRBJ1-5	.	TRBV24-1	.	CATSDSGNQPQHF	TGTGCCACCAGTGATTCGGGCAATCAGCCCCAGCATTTT
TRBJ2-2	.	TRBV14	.	CASSQGNSNTGELFF	TGTGCCAGCAGCCAAGGAAACAGTAACACCGGGGAGCTGTTTTTT
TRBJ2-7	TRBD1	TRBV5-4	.	CASSPRTGTYEQYF	TGTGCCAGCAGCCCCAGGACAGGAACCTACGAGCAGTACTTC
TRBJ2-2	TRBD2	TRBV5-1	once	CASSLRAGGNTGELFF	TGCGCCAGCAGCTTGCGAGCGGGAGGGAACACCGGGGAGCTGTTTTTT
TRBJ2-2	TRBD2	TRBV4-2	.	CASSPLWGGRTGELFF	TGTGCCAGCAGCCCCCTATGGGGGGGAAGGACCGGGGAGCTGTTTTTT
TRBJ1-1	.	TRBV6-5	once	CASSYRTGNTEAFF	TGTGCCAGCAGTTACCGGACCGGGAACACTGAAGCTTTCTTT
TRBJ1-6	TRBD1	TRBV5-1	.	CASSLEDRGSPLHF	TGCGCCAGCAGCTTAGAGGACAGGGGATCACCCCTCCACTTT
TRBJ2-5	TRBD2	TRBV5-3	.	CARSLCSGLAGEGETQYF	TGTGCCAGAAGCTTGTGCTCGGGACTAGCGGGAGAAGGAGAGACCCAGTACTTC
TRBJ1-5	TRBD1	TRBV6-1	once	CASSLMTGGNQPQHF	TGTGCCAGCAGTTTGATGACAGGGGGGAATCAGCCCCAGCATTTT
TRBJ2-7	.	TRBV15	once	CATSRERSSYEQYF	TGTGCCACCAGCAGAGAACGATCGTCCTACGAGCAGTACTTC
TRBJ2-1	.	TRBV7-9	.	CASRFEEEQEQFF	TGTGCCAGCAGGTTCGAAGAGGAACAGGAGCAGTTCTTC
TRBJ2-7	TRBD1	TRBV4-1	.	CASSQVVVLPRSDRDEQYF	TGCGCCAGCAGCCAAGTCGTCGTCTTACCGAGATCGGACAGGGACGAGCAGTACTTC
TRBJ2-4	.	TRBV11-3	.	CASSGGVGDIQYF	TGTGCCAGCAGCGGAGGGGTAGGGGACATTCAGTACTTC
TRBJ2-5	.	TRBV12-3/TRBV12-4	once	CASARGLQETQYF	TGTGCCAGCGCCAGAGGCCTCCAAGAGACCCAGTACTTC
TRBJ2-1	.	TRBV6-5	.	CASTDGYNEQFF	TGTGCCAGCACGGACGGGTACAATGAGCAGTTCTTC
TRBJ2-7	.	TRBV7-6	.	CASQLQRQGSYEQYF	TGTGCCAGCCAGCTCCAGCGGCAAGGCAGTTACGAGCAGTACTTC
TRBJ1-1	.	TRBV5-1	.	CASSPGPGSTEAFF	TGCGCCAGCAGCCCAGGGCCAGGGAGCACTGAAGCTTTCTTT